Shown below are 20 T cell receptor beta chains from a single sample sequenced in a study of CD8+ T cells in alopecia areata. Treatment in this sample: oral pan-JAK inhibitor, 5-10 mg twice daily. Reverse transcription of extracted RNA yielded cDNA, which provided the sequencing template. Measured with immunoSEQ multiplex PCR; TCRdb has only the in-frame clones, and not every one. This sample has 170,000 or so clones, with roughly three fifths found just once. The source material was CD8+ T cells sorted from blood, sampled at week 24, from a patient treated with tofacitinib. Every receptor here comes from a human donor with alopecia areata.

This chain connects TRBV30 to TRBJ2-5; 7 bases match TRBD2. The CDR3 spans 13 residues. V was pared by 4 bases and J by 5 bases, with 7 bases of the junction left unmatched. Per germline, CDR1 GTSNPN and CDR2 SVGIG (reference sequence). For the CDR3, the DNA is TGTGCCTGGACCAGGACGGGAGGCGAGACCCAGTACTTC. Residues: CAWTRTGGETQYF.

The chain links TRBV9 to TRBJ1-4; D not resolved. The CDR3 consists of 15 residues. Trimming took 0 bases from V and 6 from J, leaving 12 bases between them. The germline CDR1 and CDR2 sequences are SGDLS and YYNGEE. The CDR3 bases are TGTGCCAGCAGCGTAGATCAGTACGAAGATGAAAAACTGTTTTTT. Amino acid sequence: CASSVDQYEDEKLFF.

This clone has a handful of counts. This sequence joins TRBV2 and TRBJ2-2, with D possibly TRBD1 on 6 matching bases. CDR3 length equals 14 residues. V dropped 4 bases and J dropped 4 bases, with 10 bases sitting between them. The germline V gene encodes CDR1 SNHLY and CDR2 FYNNEI. The chain's CDR3 is CASSVDSFTGELFF. CDR3 DNA: TGTGCCAGCAGTGTGGACAGCTTCACCGGGGAGCTGTTTTTT.

The CDR3 loop is CASSQAGDRGNYGYTF. The CDR3 DNA reads TGCGCCAGCAGCCAAGCGGGGGACAGGGGTAACTATGGCTACACCTTC. The chain uses TRBV4-1 and TRBJ1-2; 10 nucleotides match TRBD1. Trimming took 1 base from V and 1 from J; bases not matched to a gene: 3. Germline assignment: CDR1 MGHRA and CDR2 YSYEKL. This CDR3 comprises 16 residues.

The V gene is TRBV5-6, the J gene TRBJ1-2; TRBD1 aligns across 7 bases. There are 12 residues in the CDR3. V shed 4 bases, J shed 5 bases, and the junction held 2 bases outside the gene matches. CDR1 SGHDT and CDR2 YYEEEE come from the germline V gene. CDR3 loop: CASSPGQYGYTF. Here the CDR3 DNA reads TGTGCCAGCAGCCCGGGACAGTATGGCTACACCTTC.

Here the CDR3 reads CATRLDRGNTEAFF. The CDR3 DNA sequence: TGTGCCACCAGGTTGGACAGGGGGAACACTGAAGCTTTCTTT. The V and J genes are TRBV15 and TRBJ1-1; 9 bases line up with TRBD1. Trimming at V came to 6 bases and at J to 1 base, leaving 3 bases not matched to a gene. Looked up from germline, CDR1 is LNHNV and CDR2 is YYDKDF (reference sequence). The CDR3 runs 14 residues.

The chain uses TRBV9 and TRBJ2-7; TRBD2 might be the D (6 bases). V was pared by 0 bases and J by 4 bases, with 17 bases between. CDR1 SGDLS and CDR2 YYNGEE come from the germline V gene. This CDR3 is 16 amino acids long. The CDR3, as DNA: TGTGCCAGCAGCGTAGGCATTGCGGGGAACACTTACGAGCAGTACTTC. It codes for CASSVGIAGNTYEQYF.

In this sample, this clone turned up a few times. The rearrangement uses TRBV19 and TRBJ2-1; tentative D call: TRBD1 (5 bases). This CDR3 is built from 15 residues. Germline CDR1 and CDR2: LNHDA and SQIVND (reference sequence). V was cut by 3 bases and J by 3 bases, with 12 bases left in between. The CDR3 coding sequence is TGTGCCAGTAGTATCCCGCAGGGTCACTACAATGAGCAGTTCTTC. Translated, it gives CASSIPQGHYNEQFF.

The DNA for the CDR3 is TGCGCCAGCAGCCAAGCGCAGGGCAGAGAGACCCAGTACTTC. As protein: CASSQAQGRETQYF. The chain uses TRBV4-1 and TRBJ2-5; TRBD1 might be the D (5 bases). CDR3 length equals 14 residues. Germline V gives CDR1 MGHRA, CDR2 YSYEKL. V was shortened by 1 base and J by 4 bases, with 10 bases between the two germline ends.

This chain connects TRBV5-1 to TRBJ1-2; D gene unclear. The CDR3 sequence is 13 residues long. The germline CDR1 and CDR2 sequences are SGHRS and YFSETQ. The germline V and J ends were trimmed by 0 bases and 4 bases, with 7 bases remaining between them. The CDR3 protein is CASSLGSAYGYTF. CDR3 nucleotide sequence: TGCGCCAGCAGCTTGGGGTCAGCCTATGGCTACACCTTC.

The CDR3 region is CASSTPPGVGTPLHF. CDR3 sequence (DNA): TGTGCCAGTAGTACCCCGCCCGGGGTAGGGACACCCCTCCACTTT. This chain links TRBV19 with TRBJ1-6; D gene uncertain. The CDR3 loop spans 15 amino acids. The germline CDR1 and CDR2 sequences are LNHDA and SQIVND (reference sequence). With 4 bases removed from V and 11 bases from J, the gap between germline ends came to 18 bases. Supplemented by reference TRBV19 and TRBJ1-6, the full variable domain reads DGGITQSPKYLFRKEGQNVTLSCEQNLNHDAMYWYRQDPGQGLRLIYYSQIVNDFQKGDIAEGYSVSREKKESFPLTVTSAQKNPTAFYLCASSTPPGVGTPLHFGNGTRLTVT.

The J gene is TRBJ2-3, the V gene TRBV6-5, with D tentatively TRBD1 or TRBD2 (5 bases each). Between the trimmed V and J ends, which lost 8 bases and 1 base, there was a span of 13 bases. Germline assignment: CDR1 MNHEY and CDR2 SVGAGI. The CDR3 is made up of 14 amino acids. In DNA, the CDR3 is TGTGCCAGCGGGGGAGAACCTTGCACAGATACGCAGTATTTT. Protein sequence: CASGGEPCTDTQYF.

The chain recombines TRBV13 with TRBJ2-2; unclear D gene. The CDR3 contains 14 residues. Germline V gene data show CDR1 as PRHDT and CDR2 as FYEKMQ (reference sequence). V lost 6 bases, J lost 5 bases, and 13 bases lay in between. CDR3 coding DNA: TGTGCCAGCAGTATGCAACAGCTTACCGGGGAGCTGTTTTTT. This encodes CASSMQQLTGELFF.

This clone has only a few counts. V is TRBV13 and J is TRBJ1-2; a possible D gene is TRBD1 (6 bases). V lost 5 bases to trimming and J lost 6 bases, with 16 bases between them. The CDR3 consists of 14 residues. CDR1 and CDR2 from the germline V gene are PRHDT and FYEKMQ (reference sequence). CDR3 coding DNA: TGTGCCAGCAGCCCAGTCGGGGGGCGGAATGGCTACACCTTC. Translation: CASSPVGGRNGYTF.

In this sample, this clone turned up a few times. The V and J genes are TRBV7-2 and TRBJ2-5, with 11 bases lining up with TRBD2. CDR3 length: 17 residues. Germline loops: CDR1 SGHTA, CDR2 FQGNSA. V was pared by 5 bases and J by 0 bases, with 8 bases of the junction left unmatched. The CDR3 DNA is TGTGCCAGCAGCAAGACTAGCGGGGATTGGTACCAAGAGACCCAGTACTTC. It specifies CASSKTSGDWYQETQYF. Looking up the rest from reference TRBV7-2 and TRBJ2-5 gives the full variable domain: GAGVSQSPSNKVTEKGKDVELRCDPISGHTALYWYRQSLGQGLEFLIYFQGNSAPDKSGLPSDRFSAERTGGSVSTLTIQRTQQEDSAVYLCASSKTSGDWYQETQYFGPGTRLLVL.

This sequence joins TRBV19 and TRBJ2-7; no clear D gene. V was pared by 4 bases and J by 7 bases, with 20 bases between. The CDR3 runs to 15 residues. Germline lookup yields CDR1 LNHDA and CDR2 SQIVND (reference sequence). CDR3 coding DNA: TGTGCCAGTAGTAATCGGTACTGGCCGGATGAGGAGCAGTACTTC. Protein product: CASSNRYWPDEEQYF. Using reference TRBV19 and TRBJ2-7 for the parts outside the CDR3, the full variable domain is DGGITQSPKYLFRKEGQNVTLSCEQNLNHDAMYWYRQDPGQGLRLIYYSQIVNDFQKGDIAEGYSVSREKKESFPLTVTSAQKNPTAFYLCASSNRYWPDEEQYFGPGTRLTVT.

The V gene is TRBV6-5, the J gene TRBJ1-1; D is ambiguous. Germline V lookup: CDR1 MNHEY, CDR2 SVGAGI. The CDR3 totals 11 residues. V dropped 5 bases and J dropped 7 bases, with 8 bases sitting between them. In DNA form, the CDR3 reads TGTGCCAGCAGTATTCAGTTTGAAGCTTTCTTT. Translating gives CASSIQFEAFF.

The gene calls are TRBV12-5 and TRBJ1-2, with D perhaps TRBD1 (5 bases). The V gene lost 8 bases and the J gene lost 5 bases, with 15 bases spanning the gap. The CDR3 length is 13 residues. Per the germline V gene, CDR1 is LGHNT and CDR2 is FRNRAP. CDR3 DNA: TGTGCTAGTTTTTCCGACAGATTGTATGGCTACACCTTC. Translating gives CASFSDRLYGYTF.

The chain has TRBV13 and TRBJ2-7; D possibly corresponds to TRBD1 (6 bases). The CDR3 loop spans 12 amino acids. Germline CDR1 reads PRHDT; CDR2 reads FYEKMQ (reference sequence). Trimming shortened V by 5 bases and J by 4 bases, and 9 bases separated the two germline ends. The CDR3 is CASSGTRYEQYF. CDR3 DNA sequence: TGTGCCAGCAGCGGGACACGTTACGAGCAGTACTTC.

V is TRBV5-1 and J is TRBJ2-4; D may correspond to TRBD1 or TRBD2 (5 bases each). In germline, CDR1 is SGHRS, CDR2 YFSETQ. The V gene lost 6 bases and the J gene lost 8 bases, with 12 bases spanning the gap. This CDR3 contains 12 residues. CDR3 sequence reads: CASTAQGDIQYF. The DNA for the CDR3 is TGCGCCAGCACCGCCCAGGGAGACATTCAGTACTTC.